This T cell receptor (beta chain) was observed in a study of blood T cell repertoires in COVID-19. The overall study: COVID-19 samples collected from the United States, Italy and Spain covered acute and convalescent phases. PBMCs, B-cell-depleted T cells, or T cells provided the cDNA or gDNA that made up the material.

In the source study's methods: Amplification of reference gene primers provided the estimated nucleated cell counts. Method: immunoSEQ multiplex PCR; TCRdb's copy keeps in-frame clones and lacks some. V and J calls and clone size are those listed in that table; D and trimming were worked out from the DNA. The data contain 120,000 or so clones, around 80% of them singletons. The sequenced sample was peripheral blood. The clonotype originates from an elderly man with active or convalescent COVID-19.

Here the CDR3 DNA reads TGTGCCAGCAGCTTAGGACTAGCGGGGACGACAGATACGCAGTATTTT. Translation: CASSLGLAGTTDTQYF. The chain recombines TRBV11-3 with TRBJ2-3; 11 bases agree with TRBD2. Germline V gene sequence: CDR1 SGHNT, CDR2 YENEEA. Losses at the gene ends were 1 base for V and 3 bases for J; bases not matched to a gene: 3. The CDR3 extends over 16 amino acids.